These T cell receptor beta chains were read from a single sample in a study of sequential checkpoint blockade in melanoma. The data were produced by immunoSEQ multiplex PCR, yet TCRdb's version contains in-frame clones alone and is incomplete. This table has fewer than 40,000 clones, roughly 90% appearing once. Here the sequenced sample was CD8+ T cells sorted from blood (inferred from file names), taken from a patient given nivolumab and ipilimumab in sequence. These receptors were collected from a human donor with melanoma. Each CDR3 is given with its conserved first and last residue. A D gene is named only where the DNA matches it firmly. Size is omitted from some rows. Given values are once, few, many or a class for expanded clones.

V gene: TRBV27; J gene: TRBJ2-7; clone size: once; D gene: .; CDR3 protein: CASSFGQASYEQYF; CDR3 DNA: TGTGCCAGCAGTTTTGGTCAGGCCTCCTACGAGCAGTACTTC
V gene: TRBV2; J gene: TRBJ2-2; clone size: .; D gene: TRBD2; CDR3 protein: CASSDPSGGTNTGELFF; CDR3 DNA: TGTGCCAGCAGTGATCCTAGCGGAGGAACGAACACCGGGGAGCTGTTTTTT
V gene: TRBV19; J gene: TRBJ1-2; clone size: .; D gene: TRBD1; CDR3 protein: CASSLGQAPNYGYTF; CDR3 DNA: TGTGCCAGTAGTCTCGGACAGGCCCCTAACTATGGCTACACCTTC
V gene: TRBV5-4; J gene: TRBJ1-3; clone size: .; D gene: .; CDR3 protein: CASSFYGSGNTIYF; CDR3 DNA: TGTGCCAGCAGCTTTTACGGCTCTGGAAACACCATATATTTT
V gene: TRBV30; J gene: TRBJ1-4; clone size: .; D gene: .; CDR3 protein: CAWSGTRQVTTNEKLFF; CDR3 DNA: TGTGCCTGGAGTGGGACCCGACAGGTCACAACTAATGAAAAACTGTTTTTT
V gene: TRBV7-9; J gene: TRBJ2-2; clone size: .; D gene: TRBD2; CDR3 protein: CASSWTSGRAFGELFF; CDR3 DNA: TGTGCCAGCAGCTGGACTAGCGGGAGGGCCTTCGGGGAGCTGTTTTTT
V gene: TRBV7-6; J gene: TRBJ2-1; clone size: .; D gene: TRBD2; CDR3 protein: CASSLTGGGWNEQFF; CDR3 DNA: TGTGCCAGCAGTTTGACTGGCGGGGGGTGGAATGAGCAGTTCTTC
V gene: TRBV7-3; J gene: TRBJ2-7; clone size: .; D gene: .; CDR3 protein: CASSSPIDSGEVEQYF; CDR3 DNA: TGTGCCAGCAGCTCCCCCATAGACAGTGGCGAGGTGGAGCAGTACTTC
V gene: TRBV28; J gene: TRBJ2-1; clone size: .; D gene: TRBD1; CDR3 protein: CASSFLYRGRLDEQFF; CDR3 DNA: TGTGCCAGCAGCTTCCTTTACAGGGGGCGCTTGGATGAGCAGTTCTTC
V gene: TRBV14; J gene: TRBJ2-7; clone size: few; D gene: .; CDR3 protein: CASSTTLTYEQYF; CDR3 DNA: TGTGCCAGCTCTACCACCCTCACCTACGAGCAGTACTTC
V gene: TRBV9; J gene: TRBJ2-7; clone size: .; D gene: .; CDR3 protein: CASSWAGSSADEQYF; CDR3 DNA: TGTGCCAGCAGCTGGGCCGGGAGCTCAGCAGACGAGCAGTACTTC
V gene: TRBV7-9; J gene: TRBJ2-3; clone size: few; D gene: TRBD1; CDR3 protein: CASSRPGTGNTDTQYF; CDR3 DNA: TGTGCCAGCAGCCGGCCCGGGACAGGGAACACAGATACGCAGTATTTT
V gene: TRBV5-8; J gene: TRBJ2-3; clone size: .; D gene: TRBD2; CDR3 protein: CASSLGLAGTDTQYF; CDR3 DNA: TGTGCCAGCAGCTTGGGACTAGCGGGCACAGATACGCAGTATTTT
V gene: TRBV13; J gene: TRBJ1-5; clone size: once; D gene: .; CDR3 protein: CASSSRQELNQPQHF; CDR3 DNA: TGTGCCAGCAGCTCCCGACAGGAGCTAAATCAGCCCCAGCATTTT
V gene: TRBV9; J gene: TRBJ2-1; clone size: .; D gene: TRBD1; CDR3 protein: CASSGTGDNEQFF; CDR3 DNA: TGTGCCAGCAGCGGGACAGGGGACAATGAGCAGTTCTTC
V gene: TRBV29-1; J gene: TRBJ2-7; clone size: .; D gene: TRBD1; CDR3 protein: CSVEDLVGTGGEQYF; CDR3 DNA: TGCAGCGTTGAAGACCTGGTGGGGACAGGGGGTGAGCAGTACTTC
V gene: TRBV19; J gene: TRBJ1-2; clone size: .; D gene: .; CDR3 protein: CASSILTESNYGYTF; CDR3 DNA: TGTGCCAGTAGTATCTTGACAGAGTCTAACTATGGCTACACCTTC
V gene: TRBV15; J gene: TRBJ2-7; clone size: .; D gene: TRBD2; CDR3 protein: CATRRSREGSYEQYF; CDR3 DNA: TGTGCCACCAGGAGGAGTCGGGAGGGCTCCTACGAGCAGTACTTC
V gene: TRBV27; J gene: TRBJ2-1; clone size: .; D gene: TRBD2; CDR3 protein: CASSPSGSYNEQFF; CDR3 DNA: TGTGCCAGCAGTCCTAGCGGCTCCTACAATGAGCAGTTCTTC
V gene: TRBV11-2; J gene: TRBJ2-1; clone size: .; D gene: TRBD2; CDR3 protein: CASSLGTSGKFF; CDR3 DNA: TGTGCCAGCAGCTTGGGGACTAGCGGCAAGTTCTTC
V gene: TRBV19; J gene: TRBJ1-5; clone size: few; D gene: .; CDR3 protein: CASSMNTLSNQPQHF; CDR3 DNA: TGTGCCAGTAGTATGAACACCCTCAGCAATCAGCCCCAGCATTTT